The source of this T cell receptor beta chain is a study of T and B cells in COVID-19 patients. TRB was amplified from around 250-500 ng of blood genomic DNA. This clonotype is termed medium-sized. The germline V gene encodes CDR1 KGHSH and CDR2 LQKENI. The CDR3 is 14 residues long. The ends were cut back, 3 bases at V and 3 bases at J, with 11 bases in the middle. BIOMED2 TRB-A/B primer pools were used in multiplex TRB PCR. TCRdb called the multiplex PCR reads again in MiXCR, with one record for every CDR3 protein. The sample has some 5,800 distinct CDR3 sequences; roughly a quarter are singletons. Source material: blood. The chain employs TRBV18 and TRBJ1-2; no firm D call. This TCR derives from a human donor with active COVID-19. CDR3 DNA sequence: TGTGCCAGCTCACCTCGGGCGGGTGACTATGGCTACACCTTC. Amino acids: CASSPRAGDYGYTF.